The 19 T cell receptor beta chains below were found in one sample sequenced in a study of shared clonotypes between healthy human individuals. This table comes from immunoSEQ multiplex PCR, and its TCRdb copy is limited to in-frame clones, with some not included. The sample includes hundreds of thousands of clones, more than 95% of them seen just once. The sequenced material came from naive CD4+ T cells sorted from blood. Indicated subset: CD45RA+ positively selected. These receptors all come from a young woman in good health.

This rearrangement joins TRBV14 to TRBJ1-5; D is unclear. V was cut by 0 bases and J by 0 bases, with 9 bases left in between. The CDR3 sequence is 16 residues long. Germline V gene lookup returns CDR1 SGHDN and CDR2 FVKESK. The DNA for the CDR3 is TGTGCCAGCAGCCAAGAAGGCGGGAATAGCAATCAGCCCCAGCATTTT. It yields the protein CASSQEGGNSNQPQHF.

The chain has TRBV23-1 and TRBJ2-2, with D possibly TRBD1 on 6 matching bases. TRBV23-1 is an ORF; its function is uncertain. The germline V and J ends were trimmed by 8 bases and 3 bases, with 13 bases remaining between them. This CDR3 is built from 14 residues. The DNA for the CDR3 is TGCGCCAGCCAAAGACAGGCGGACACCGGGGAGCTGTTTTTT. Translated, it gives CASQRQADTGELFF.

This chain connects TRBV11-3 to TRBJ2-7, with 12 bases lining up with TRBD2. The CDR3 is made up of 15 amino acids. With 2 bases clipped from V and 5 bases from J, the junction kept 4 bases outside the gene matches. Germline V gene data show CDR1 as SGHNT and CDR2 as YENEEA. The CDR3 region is CASSLSGLAGNEQYF. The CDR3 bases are TGTGCCAGCAGCTTAAGCGGACTAGCGGGAAACGAGCAGTACTTC.

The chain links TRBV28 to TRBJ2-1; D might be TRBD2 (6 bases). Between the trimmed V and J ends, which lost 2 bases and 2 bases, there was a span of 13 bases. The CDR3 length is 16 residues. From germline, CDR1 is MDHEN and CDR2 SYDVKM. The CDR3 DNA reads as TGTGCCAGCAGTTTAAACGCGGGAATAGCCTACAATGAGCAGTTCTTC. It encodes CASSLNAGIAYNEQFF.

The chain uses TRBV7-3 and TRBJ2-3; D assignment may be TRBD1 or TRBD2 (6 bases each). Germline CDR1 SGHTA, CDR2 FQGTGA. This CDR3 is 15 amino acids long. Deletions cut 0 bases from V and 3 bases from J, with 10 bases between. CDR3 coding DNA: TGTGCCAGCAGCTTAACGGGGGGCGGAACAGATACGCAGTATTTT. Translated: CASSLTGGGTDTQYF.

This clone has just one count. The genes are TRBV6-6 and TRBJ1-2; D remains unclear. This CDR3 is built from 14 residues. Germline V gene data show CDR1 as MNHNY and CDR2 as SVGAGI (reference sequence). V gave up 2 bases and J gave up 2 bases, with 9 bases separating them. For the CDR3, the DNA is TGTGCCAGCAGTTACACGTCCCTGAACTATGGCTACACCTTC. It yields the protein CASSYTSLNYGYTF.

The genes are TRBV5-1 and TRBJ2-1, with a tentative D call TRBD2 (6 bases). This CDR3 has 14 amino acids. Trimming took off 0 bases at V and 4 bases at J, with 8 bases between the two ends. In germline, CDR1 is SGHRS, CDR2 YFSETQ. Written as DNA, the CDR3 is TGCGCCAGCAGCTTGGCTAGCGCGTACAATGAGCAGTTCTTC. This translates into CASSLASAYNEQFF.

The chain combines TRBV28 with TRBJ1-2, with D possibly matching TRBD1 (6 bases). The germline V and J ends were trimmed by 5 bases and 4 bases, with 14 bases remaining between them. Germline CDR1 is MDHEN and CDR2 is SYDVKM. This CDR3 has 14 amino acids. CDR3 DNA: TGTGCCAGCAGTACCCCGGACAGAAGCTATGGCTACACCTTC. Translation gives CASSTPDRSYGYTF.

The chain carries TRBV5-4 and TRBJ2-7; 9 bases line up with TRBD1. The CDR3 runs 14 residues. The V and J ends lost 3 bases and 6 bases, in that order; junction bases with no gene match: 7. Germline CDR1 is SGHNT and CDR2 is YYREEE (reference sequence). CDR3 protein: CASSSTGGWGEQYF. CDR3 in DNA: TGTGCCAGCAGCTCTACAGGGGGCTGGGGCGAGCAGTACTTC.

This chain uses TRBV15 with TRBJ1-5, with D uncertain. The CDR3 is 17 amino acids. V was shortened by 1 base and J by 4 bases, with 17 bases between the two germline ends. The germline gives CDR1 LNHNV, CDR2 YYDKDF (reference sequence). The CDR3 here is CATSRGGKVSGNQPQHF. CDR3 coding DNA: TGTGCCACCAGCAGAGGAGGCAAGGTTAGTGGAAATCAGCCCCAGCATTTT.

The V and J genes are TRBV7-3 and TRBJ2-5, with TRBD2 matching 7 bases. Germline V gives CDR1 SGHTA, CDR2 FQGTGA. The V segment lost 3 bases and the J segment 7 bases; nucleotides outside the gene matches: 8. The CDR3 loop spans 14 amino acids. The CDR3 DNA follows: TGTGCCAGCAGCTTTTTAGGCCCGGGGGGGACCCAGTACTTC. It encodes CASSFLGPGGTQYF.

The CDR3 is CASSSPGDRLRTEAFF. DNA for the CDR3: TGTGCCAGCAGTTCCCCGGGTGACAGGTTGAGGACTGAAGCTTTCTTT. V usage is TRBV6-6 and J usage is TRBJ1-1; D is perhaps TRBD1 (6 bases). CDR1 is MNHNY and CDR2 is SVGAGI in the germline V gene (reference sequence). The CDR3 runs 16 residues. With 4 bases removed from V and 5 bases from J, the gap between germline ends came to 20 bases.

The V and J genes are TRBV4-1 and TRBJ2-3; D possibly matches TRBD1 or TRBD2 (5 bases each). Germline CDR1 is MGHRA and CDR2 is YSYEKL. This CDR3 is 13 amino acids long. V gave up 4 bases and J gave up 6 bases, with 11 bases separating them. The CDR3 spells CASSLKGTDTQYF. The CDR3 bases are TGCGCCAGCAGCCTCAAGGGGACGGATACGCAGTATTTT.

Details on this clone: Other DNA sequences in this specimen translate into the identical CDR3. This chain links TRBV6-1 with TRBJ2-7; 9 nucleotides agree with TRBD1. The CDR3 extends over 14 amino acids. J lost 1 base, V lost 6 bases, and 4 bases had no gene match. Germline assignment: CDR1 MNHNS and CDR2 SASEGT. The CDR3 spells CASRTGTGSYEQYF. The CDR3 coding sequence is TGTGCCAGCAGAACCGGGACAGGGTCCTACGAGCAGTACTTC.

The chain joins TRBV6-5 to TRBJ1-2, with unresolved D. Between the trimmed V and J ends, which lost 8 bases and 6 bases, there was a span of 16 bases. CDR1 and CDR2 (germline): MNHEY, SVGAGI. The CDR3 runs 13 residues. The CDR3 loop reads CASYSLGLDGYTF. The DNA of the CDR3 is TGTGCCAGCTATTCCTTAGGGCTCGATGGCTACACCTTC.

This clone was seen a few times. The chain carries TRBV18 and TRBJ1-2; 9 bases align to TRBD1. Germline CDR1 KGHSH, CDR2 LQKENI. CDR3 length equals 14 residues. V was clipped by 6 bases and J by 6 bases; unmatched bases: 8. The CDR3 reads CASSLRDRVDGYTF. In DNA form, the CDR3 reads TGTGCCAGCTCGCTAAGGGACAGGGTAGATGGCTACACCTTC. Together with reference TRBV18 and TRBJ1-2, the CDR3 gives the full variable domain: NAGVMQNPRHLVRRRGQEARLRCSPMKGHSHVYWYRQLPEEGLKFMVYLQKENIIDESGMPKERFSAEFPKEGPSILRIQQVVRGDSAAYFCASSLRDRVDGYTFGSGTRLTVV.

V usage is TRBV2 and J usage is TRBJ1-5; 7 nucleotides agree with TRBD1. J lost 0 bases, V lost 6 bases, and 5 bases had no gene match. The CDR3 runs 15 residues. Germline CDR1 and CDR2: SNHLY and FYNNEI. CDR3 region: CASSGTVNSNQPQHF. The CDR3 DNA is TGTGCCAGCAGCGGGACAGTGAATAGCAATCAGCCCCAGCATTTT.

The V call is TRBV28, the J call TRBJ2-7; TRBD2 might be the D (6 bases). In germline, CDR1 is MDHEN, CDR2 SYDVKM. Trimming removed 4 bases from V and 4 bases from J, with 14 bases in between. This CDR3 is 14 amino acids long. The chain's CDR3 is CASSSGTRIYEQYF. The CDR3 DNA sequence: TGTGCCAGCAGTTCCGGGACTCGGATTTACGAGCAGTACTTC.

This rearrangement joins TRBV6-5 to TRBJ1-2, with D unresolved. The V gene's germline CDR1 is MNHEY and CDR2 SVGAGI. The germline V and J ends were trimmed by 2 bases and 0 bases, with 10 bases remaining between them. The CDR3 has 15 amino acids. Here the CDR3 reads CASSYSGRTNYGYTF. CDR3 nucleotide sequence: TGTGCCAGCAGTTACAGTGGCAGGACTAACTATGGCTACACCTTC.